Each of the 3 T cell receptor beta chains below was sequenced from the same sample in a study of shared clonotypes between healthy human individuals. CD45RO-negative, CCR7-positively selected cells formed the naive CD8 fraction, excluding terminally differentiated effector memory CD45RA+ cells. Generated by immunoSEQ multiplex PCR, the TCRdb table keeps only in-frame clones and is missing some. The table shows 2 million or so clones, with roughly 94% occurring only once. What was sequenced was naive CD8+ T cells sorted from blood. The origin of the receptors is a man aged 18-30 years in good health.

The V gene is TRBV19, the J gene TRBJ1-1; tentatively, D is TRBD1 (6 bases). Germline CDR1 is LNHDA and CDR2 is SQIVND (reference sequence). Deletions cut 4 bases from V and 6 bases from J, with 18 bases between. The CDR3 spans 15 residues. The CDR3 DNA sequence: TGTGCCAGTAGTAAACGGACAGAAAATTCGCCTGAAGCTTTCTTT. Translation gives CASSKRTENSPEAFF.

The chain combines TRBV6-5 with TRBJ1-2, with TRBD1 matching over 7 bases. Germline trimming cut 6 bases from V and 3 bases from J; bases unmatched to any gene: 4. The CDR3 loop spans 13 amino acids. Per germline, CDR1 MNHEY and CDR2 SVGAGI. The DNA of the CDR3 is TGTGCCAGCAGAAATCAGGGGGACTATGGCTACACCTTC. As protein: CASRNQGDYGYTF.

The gene calls are TRBV7-9 and TRBJ1-4; 8 nucleotides align to TRBD1. CDR1 is SEHNR and CDR2 is FQNEAQ in the germline V gene (reference sequence). V gave up 10 bases and J gave up 4 bases; unmatched junction bases: 5. The CDR3 is 13 residues long. CDR3 nucleotides: TGTGCCATCCAGGGGGCCATTAATGAAAAACTGTTTTTT. This sequence encodes CAIQGAINEKLFF.